These T cell receptor beta chains were read from a single sample in a study of T cells in narcolepsy. Sequenced by immunoSEQ multiplex PCR; TCRdb stores in-frame clones only, minus some. This sample has 25,000 to 35,000 clones, with over 80% found just once. The specimen was CD45RA- memory CD4+ T cells from PBMCs. The receptors originated from a human donor with narcolepsy. Each CDR3 is given with its conserved first and last residue. The order of the fields is V gene, clone size, J gene, D gene, CDR3 DNA, CDR3 protein. A D gene is named only where the DNA matches it firmly. Not every row has a clone size; where given, it reads once, few, many or a size class.

TRBV7-8	once	TRBJ1-6	-	TGTGCCAGCAGCCCCCGTAGGGGAGGTCCGGCTTCACCCCTCCACTTT	CASSPRRGGPASPLHF
TRBV4-2	-	TRBJ1-4	-	TGTGCCAGCAGCCAGCCGCCGTTGCAGGGAGGCGAAAAACTGTTTTTT	CASSQPPLQGGEKLFF
TRBV5-1	-	TRBJ2-3	-	TGCGCCAGCAGCTTGGTTGCAGGGTACCCAGATACGCAGTATTTT	CASSLVAGYPDTQYF
TRBV5-6	-	TRBJ2-7	-	TGTGCCAGCAGCTTGTTTGGGGGTCTGGGGACGCTCTCCTACGAGCAGTACTTC	CASSLFGGLGTLSYEQYF
TRBV29-1	-	TRBJ2-3	-	TGCAGCGTTTACACAGATACGCAGTATTTT	CSVYTDTQYF
TRBV11-3	-	TRBJ2-3	-	TGTGCCAGCAGCTTACAGGGGCGGGATACGCAGTATTTT	CASSLQGRDTQYF
TRBV6-5	-	TRBJ1-5	TRBD1	TGTGCCAGCAGTCGGGACAGAAGCAATCAGCCCCAGCATTTT	CASSRDRSNQPQHF
TRBV6-4	once	TRBJ1-5	-	TGTGCCAGCAGTGAACAACAGAATCAGCCCCAGCATTTT	CASSEQQNQPQHF
TRBV4-2	-	TRBJ1-6	TRBD1	TGTGCCAGCAGCCAAGTGGGACAGGGTGGGGGGAATTCACCCCTCCACTTT	CASSQVGQGGGNSPLHF
TRBV29-1	once	TRBJ2-3	TRBD2	TGCAGCGTCTCGATAGCGGGGGGCACAGATACGCAGTATTTT	CSVSIAGGTDTQYF
TRBV15	-	TRBJ2-1	-	TGTGCCACCAGCAGAGATAATCAGCTCCAGAGCTCCTACAATGAGCAGTTCTTC	CATSRDNQLQSSYNEQFF
TRBV19	-	TRBJ1-5	-	TGTGCCAGTAGTACGTGGGGCAGCAATCAGCCCCAGCATTTT	CASSTWGSNQPQHF
TRBV9	-	TRBJ2-2	TRBD1	TGTGCCAGCAGCGGCGGAGAGGGACAGCACACCGGGGAGCTGTTTTTT	CASSGGEGQHTGELFF
TRBV9	-	TRBJ2-3	-	TGTGCCAGCAGCGTAGTCAGTACTAGCACAGATACGCAGTATTTT	CASSVVSTSTDTQYF
TRBV7-2	-	TRBJ2-1	TRBD2	TGTGCCAGCAGCTTCCTTCCCCGAAGACTAGCGGGGAACAACAATGAGCAGTTCTTC	CASSFLPRRLAGNNNEQFF
TRBV15	-	TRBJ2-3	-	TGTGCCACCAGCCGGGGGGCAGGCACAGATACGCAGTATTTT	CATSRGAGTDTQYF
TRBV27	-	TRBJ2-7	-	TGTGCCAGCAGTTTATCGGCAGGGGGGGCGTACGAGCAGTACTTC	CASSLSAGGAYEQYF
TRBV7-9	-	TRBJ2-7	TRBD1	TGTGCCAGCAGCCTAGTGGGACAGGGGCACGGCGAGCAGTACTTC	CASSLVGQGHGEQYF
TRBV6-5	few	TRBJ1-1	-	TGTGCCAGCACCCAGTGGGGTTCGGGGACTGAAGCTTTCTTT	CASTQWGSGTEAFF
TRBV27	-	TRBJ1-5	-	TGTGCCAGCAGTGCGACGCGACAGAGTTATAGCAATCAGCCCCAGCATTTT	CASSATRQSYSNQPQHF
TRBV5-4	-	TRBJ2-4	-	TGTGCCAGCAGCTTGGGGGCAGATGAAGCCAAAAACATTCAGTACTTC	CASSLGADEAKNIQYF
TRBV6-1	-	TRBJ1-4	TRBD1	TGTGCCAGCAGTGCCAAGAAGAAGACGGACGGAAGGGACAGGACCCTTCGCCTGTTTTTT	CASSAKKKTDGRDRTLRLFF
TRBV11-3	-	TRBJ2-7	TRBD1	TGTGCCAGCAGCTTGGGACAGGGGCAGGGCTCCTACGAGCAGTACTTC	CASSLGQGQGSYEQYF
TRBV2	-	TRBJ1-5	-	TGTGCCAGCAGCGACGCAGGGAAAAGTCAGCCCCAGCATTTT	CASSDAGKSQPQHF